A selection of T cell receptor beta chains follows, all from one sample in a study of cytomegalovirus exposure and HLA in healthy donors. Produced via immunoSEQ multiplex PCR; TCRdb's table is partial and in-frame only. The sample lists about 140,000 clones, 80% to 90% occurring once. What was sequenced was PBMCs. All receptors derive from a woman aged 25 to 39 in good health and CMV-seronegative. CDR3s include the opening cysteine and the closing phenylalanine or tryptophan. The order of the fields is J gene, V gene, clone size, D gene, CDR3 DNA, CDR3 protein. A D gene is named only where the DNA matches it firmly. Size tells how often a clone was seen (once, few, many) or the class of an expanded clone, and some rows leave it out.

TRBJ1-1,TRBV6-6,-,-,TGTGCCAGCAGTTCCCGAGGGGGTGACACTGAAGCTTTCTTT,CASSSRGGDTEAFF
TRBJ1-1,TRBV10-2,-,TRBD1,TGCGCCAGCAGTGAGTCGAGTGTAAGGGGACAGAGTCTCCCAATCAACACTGAAGCTTTCTTT,CASSESSVRGQSLPINTEAFF
TRBJ1-5,TRBV28,-,-,TGTGCCAGCAGGAAATCACTAGGAGTAAATCAGCCCCAGCATTTT,CASRKSLGVNQPQHF
TRBJ1-4,TRBV5-1,-,-,TGCGCCAGCAGCCCGGGGGGTTCAGGCCCTCAAGATGAAAAACTGTTTTTT,CASSPGGSGPQDEKLFF
TRBJ2-3,TRBV7-6,-,-,TGTGCCAGCAGCTTAGCGCTGGGGGCCCCAGATACGCAGTATTTT,CASSLALGAPDTQYF
TRBJ1-2,TRBV27,once,-,TGTGCCAGCTCCCATCGGGGTAAATCGATAGGCTACACCTTC,CASSHRGKSIGYTF
TRBJ1-5,TRBV19,-,-,TGTGCCAGTAGTATGGTCACTAATAGCAATCAGCCCCAGCATTTT,CASSMVTNSNQPQHF
TRBJ2-5,TRBV5-1,-,TRBD2,TGCGCCAGCACGCGTAGCGGGGGGCAAGAGACCCAGTACTTC,CASTRSGGQETQYF
TRBJ1-2,TRBV6-1,-,TRBD1,TGTGCCAGCAGTGTTAGCACGGGACAGGGGAACTATGGCTACACCTTC,CASSVSTGQGNYGYTF
TRBJ2-7,TRBV6-1,-,-,TGTGCCAGCACGATGACAGCCTACGTGGAGCAGTACTTC,CASTMTAYVEQYF
TRBJ1-2,TRBV28,-,-,TGTGCCAGCAGTTTGGGAACAGGGATTGGCTACACCTTC,CASSLGTGIGYTF
TRBJ2-7,TRBV10-3,-,-,TGTGCCATCAGCCCCGGGTCCCCCTACGAGCAGTACTTC,CAISPGSPYEQYF
TRBJ2-7,TRBV7-3,once,-,TGTGCCAGCAGCTTAATAGGAGGTAGCTCCTACGAGCAGTACTTC,CASSLIGGSSYEQYF
TRBJ1-6,TRBV5-4,-,TRBD1,TGTGCCAGCAGCCCGGGGACAGCGGGTAATTCACCCCTCCACTTT,CASSPGTAGNSPLHF
TRBJ1-1,TRBV5-5,-,-,TGTGCCAGCAGTTCTCTCAGGGGTAATACTGAAGCTTTCTTT,CASSSLRGNTEAFF
TRBJ2-3,TRBV6-1,-,TRBD2,TGTGCCAGCAGTGGACTAGCGGGGGGCCTAACAGATACGCAGTATTTT,CASSGLAGGLTDTQYF
TRBJ1-4,TRBV19,-,TRBD1,TGTGCCAGTAGTGCGATAGGGGGCGGCGGTGAAAAACTGTTTTTT,CASSAIGGGGEKLFF
TRBJ1-1,TRBV5-1,-,TRBD1,TGCGCCAGCAGCTTGGCGGGACAGCCTGCCACTGAAGCTTTCTTT,CASSLAGQPATEAFF
TRBJ1-2,TRBV6-1,-,-,TGTGCCAGCAGTGGGGCGGGGGGCCGAAATATTGATGGCTACACCTTC,CASSGAGGRNIDGYTF
TRBJ1-2,TRBV2,few,-,TGTGCCAGCAGCCGGGACACAAACTATGGCTACACCTTC,CASSRDTNYGYTF
TRBJ1-4,TRBV6-6,-,-,TGTGCCAGCACCCAAAAGCGGGGACTGTTTTTT,CASTQKRGLFF
TRBJ1-1,TRBV7-6,-,-,TGTGCCAGCAGCCAGGGGACGGCGAACACTGAAGCTTTCTTT,CASSQGTANTEAFF
TRBJ2-3,TRBV10-3,once,TRBD2,TGTGCCATCAGGACTAGCGGATCTAGCACAGATACGCAGTATTTT,CAIRTSGSSTDTQYF
TRBJ2-2,TRBV28,once,TRBD2,TGTGCCAGCAGTTTCGGGGGGGACACCGGGGAGCTGTTTTTT,CASSFGGDTGELFF
TRBJ2-2,TRBV2,few,-,TGTGCCAGCAGCCTACTATCGACCAACGGGGAGCTGTTTTTT,CASSLLSTNGELFF
TRBJ1-4,TRBV19,-,-,TGTGCCAGTAGTCGGCCGGGGACTAATGAAAAACTGTTTTTT,CASSRPGTNEKLFF
TRBJ1-4,TRBV2,-,-,TGTGCCAGCAGTCGGGATATTGCAGAAAAACTGTTTTTT,CASSRDIAEKLFF
TRBJ2-1,TRBV21-1,few,-,TGTGCCAGCAGCAAAGCGGGCCAGGCTGAGTGTGAGCAGTTCTTC,CASSKAGQAECEQFF
TRBJ1-2,TRBV6-6,once,-,TGTGCCAGCAGTTACCTGGACAGCTACTATGGCTACACCTTC,CASSYLDSYYGYTF
TRBJ2-7,TRBV5-1,-,TRBD2,TGCGCCAGCAGCCCATCCGGAGCGGGGGGATACTACGAGCAGTACTTC,CASSPSGAGGYYEQYF
TRBJ1-6,TRBV30,-,TRBD1,TGTGCCTGGAGTGTGCTCGACAGGGGGCATAGTTCACCCCTCCACTTT,CAWSVLDRGHSSPLHF